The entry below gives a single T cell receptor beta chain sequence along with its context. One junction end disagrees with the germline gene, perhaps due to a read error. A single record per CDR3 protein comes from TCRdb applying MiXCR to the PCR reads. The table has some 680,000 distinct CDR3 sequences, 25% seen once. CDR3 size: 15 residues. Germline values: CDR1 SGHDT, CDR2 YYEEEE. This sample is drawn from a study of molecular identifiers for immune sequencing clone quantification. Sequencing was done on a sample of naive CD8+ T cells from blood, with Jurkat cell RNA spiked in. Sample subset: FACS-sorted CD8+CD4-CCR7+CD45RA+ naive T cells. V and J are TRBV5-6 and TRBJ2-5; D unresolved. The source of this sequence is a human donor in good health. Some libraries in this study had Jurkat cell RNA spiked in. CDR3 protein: CASSFYLGCQETQYF. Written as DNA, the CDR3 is TGTGCCAGCAGCTTTTACCTCGGGTGTCAAGAGACCCAATACTTC.